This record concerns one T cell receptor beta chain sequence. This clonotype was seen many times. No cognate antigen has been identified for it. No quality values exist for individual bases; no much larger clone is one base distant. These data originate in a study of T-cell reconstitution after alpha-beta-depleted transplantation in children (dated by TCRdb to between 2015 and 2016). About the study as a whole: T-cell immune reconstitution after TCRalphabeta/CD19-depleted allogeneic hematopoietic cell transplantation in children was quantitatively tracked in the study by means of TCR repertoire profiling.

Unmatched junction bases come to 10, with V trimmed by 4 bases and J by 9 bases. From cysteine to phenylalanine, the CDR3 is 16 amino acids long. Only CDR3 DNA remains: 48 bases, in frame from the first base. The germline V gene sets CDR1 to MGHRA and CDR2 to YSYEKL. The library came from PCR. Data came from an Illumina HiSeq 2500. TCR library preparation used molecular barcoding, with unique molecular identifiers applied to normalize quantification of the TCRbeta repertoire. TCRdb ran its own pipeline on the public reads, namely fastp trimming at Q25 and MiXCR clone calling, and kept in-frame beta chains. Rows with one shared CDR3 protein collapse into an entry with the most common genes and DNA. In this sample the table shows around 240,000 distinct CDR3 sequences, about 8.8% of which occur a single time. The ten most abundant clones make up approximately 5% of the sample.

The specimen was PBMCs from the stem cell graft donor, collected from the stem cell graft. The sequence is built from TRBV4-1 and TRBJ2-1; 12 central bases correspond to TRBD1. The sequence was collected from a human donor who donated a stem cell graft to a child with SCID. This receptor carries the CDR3 CASSRGDRGRSSEQFF. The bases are TGCGCCAGCAGCCGCGGGGACAGGGGGCGATCGAGTGAGCAGTTCTTC.